This T cell receptor (beta chain) was sequenced in a study of cytomegalovirus exposure and HLA in healthy donors. With regard to this clone: Its target is unknown.

Both 60 Vbeta primers and 13 Jbeta primers went into the PCR. Profiled with immunoSEQ multiplex PCR; TCRdb holds only in-frame clones, not every one. Altogether tens of thousands of clones are present, 70% to 80% being singletons, with the ten largest covering nearly 10%. Study-level results: In an earlier analysis, in roughly 600 donors, most V segments appeared productive either ~90% or ~30% of the time. The authors reported that TCR beta sequences could predict HLA-A and HLA-B alleles. These predictions were accurate for most subjects in the first cohort.

Trimming pared 8 bases from V and 4 bases from J, leaving 14 bases between. Germline V CDR1 and CDR2: SEHNR, FQNEAQ (reference sequence). The CDR3 loop spans 14 amino acids. The chain joins TRBV7-9 to TRBJ2-2; possible D gene TRBD2, 6 bases. This clonotype was obtained from a woman aged 50 to 65 in good health and CMV-seropositive. Sequenced input: PBMCs. The CDR3: CASEPGLLTGELFF. For the CDR3, the DNA is TGTGCCAGCGAGCCGGGACTGCTCACCGGGGAGCTGTTTTTT.